The clone carrying this T cell receptor beta chain showed up many times. Germline CDR1 SGHRS, CDR2 YFSETQ. CDR3 length: 15 amino acids. J gave up 6 bases and V 0 bases, and 3 bases lay outside the gene matches. TCRdb keeps only in-frame clones here, not all; method: immunoSEQ multiplex PCR. Seen here are 900,000 to 1,200,000 clones, approximately 80% observed once, and the top ten hold 0.55% to 0.7%. This specimen belongs to a study of shared clonotypes between healthy human individuals. Study-level information: Each donor's CD8 memory used one plate, CD8 naive two, each CD4 subset three.

The study drew all its donors from Caucasian adults living in Nashville, Tennessee. In the CD4+ fraction, cells were divided into CD45RA+ naive and CD45RA-negative memory subsets. The sequence came from a man aged 18 to 30 in good health. Some clones in this sample may be carry-over from other donors' samples. The chain employs TRBV5-1 and TRBJ2-1, with TRBD1 identical over 10 bases. The material sequenced was memory CD4+ T cells from PBMCs. Subset meaning: CD45RA-negative fraction. The CDR3 coding sequence is TGCGCCAGCAGCTTGGGGGACAGGGGTTTCAATGAGCAGTTCTTC. It codes for CASSLGDRGFNEQFF.